Listed below are T cell receptor beta chains from one sample, sequenced in a study of control samples from healthy donors and cancer patients. Measured with immunoSEQ multiplex PCR; TCRdb has only the in-frame clones, and not every one. Counted here are 95,000 to 100,000 clones, around 89% occurring once; the ten biggest clones make up under 10%. Sequencing was done on a sample of blood. The receptors were sampled from a man under 40 in good health. Both conserved end residues are part of each CDR3. Each record gives: J gene, clone size, D gene, V gene, CDR3 protein, CDR3 DNA. A D gene is named only where the DNA matches it firmly. A clone size is listed for some rows: how often the clone was seen (once, few, many), or a class if it is expanded.

>TRBJ1-1|.|TRBD1|TRBV18
CASSPKQGALNTEAFF
TGTGCCAGCTCACCAAAACAGGGGGCGTTGAACACTGAAGCTTTCTTT
>TRBJ2-2|.|TRBD1|TRBV18
CASSPRTGAGELFF
TGTGCCAGCTCACCCAGGACAGGGGCCGGGGAGCTGTTTTTT
>TRBJ1-5|.|TRBD1|TRBV7-2
CASSLQGAINQPQHF
TGTGCCAGCAGCCTGCAGGGGGCGATTAATCAGCCCCAGCATTTT
>TRBJ1-3|few|.|TRBV30
CAGVGNSGNTIYF
TGTGCCGGGGTTGGTAACTCTGGAAACACCATATATTTT
>TRBJ2-3|once|TRBD1|TRBV19
CASSLSPGQGDPSTDTQYF
TGTGCCAGTAGTCTTTCGCCGGGACAGGGAGACCCTAGCACAGATACGCAGTATTTT
>TRBJ1-1|.|TRBD1|TRBV6-6
CASSYLGTGNTEAFF
TGTGCCAGCAGTTACTTGGGGACAGGGAACACTGAAGCTTTCTTT
>TRBJ1-1|.|TRBD1|TRBV27
CASKDSDRGQAFF
TGTGCCAGCAAGGATAGCGATAGGGGGCAAGCTTTCTTT
>TRBJ2-2|.|.|TRBV30
CAWNKDTGELFF
TGTGCCTGGAACAAAGACACCGGGGAGCTGTTTTTT
>TRBJ1-1|.|TRBD1|TRBV18
CASSFGQGAVTEAFF
TGTGCCAGCTCGTTCGGACAGGGGGCGGTCACTGAAGCTTTCTTT
>TRBJ1-2|few|.|TRBV29-1
CSVAADNYGYTF
TGCAGCGTTGCGGCAGATAATTATGGCTACACCTTC
>TRBJ2-1|.|.|TRBV7-9
CASSLGARGLSYNEQFF
TGTGCCAGCAGCTTAGGGGCGCGGGGGCTCTCCTACAATGAGCAGTTCTTC
>TRBJ2-3|.|TRBD1|TRBV10-1
CASAPRTGGRDTQYF
TGCGCCAGCGCCCCCCGGACAGGGGGTAGAGATACGCAGTATTTT
>TRBJ2-5|.|.|TRBV27
CASKKGIGGQETQYF
TGTGCCAGCAAGAAGGGGATAGGTGGCCAAGAGACCCAGTACTTC
>TRBJ1-6|few|.|TRBV9
CASSVAAGSPLHF
TGTGCCAGCAGCGTAGCGGCAGGTTCACCCCTCCACTTT